Presented here are 14 T cell receptor beta chains from one specimen sequenced in a study of blood T cell repertoires in COVID-19. Profiled with immunoSEQ multiplex PCR; TCRdb holds only in-frame clones, not every one. The table has 100,000 to 120,000 clones, less than 85% seen once. Sequencing was performed on peripheral blood. All receptors come from a human donor in a cohort sampled during active COVID-19.

The V call is TRBV5-1, the J call TRBJ2-7; TRBD1 agrees at 7 bases. CDR1 and CDR2 from the germline V gene are SGHRS and YFSETQ. There are 14 residues in the CDR3. V shed 2 bases, J shed 5 bases, and the junction held 7 bases outside the gene matches. The CDR3 sequence is CASSFDRAENEQYF. The CDR3 DNA follows: TGCGCCAGCAGCTTTGACAGGGCGGAAAACGAGCAGTACTTC.

This clone was picked up one time. V is TRBV7-8 and J is TRBJ1-3; D remains unclear. Trimming removed 0 bases from V and 7 bases from J, with 10 bases in between. The CDR3 runs 14 residues. Per the germline V gene, CDR1 is SGHVS and CDR2 is FQNEAQ. The CDR3 DNA follows: TGTGCCAGCAGCTTAGCTTTTGCAGCGAACACCATATATTTT. This sequence encodes CASSLAFAANTIYF.

The chain links TRBV11-2 to TRBJ2-3; the match to TRBD1 covers 9 bases. This CDR3 is built from 16 residues. V trimming: 5 bases; J trimming: 4 bases; junction bases outside the gene matches: 10. Per germline, CDR1 SGHAT and CDR2 FQNNGV. The chain's CDR3 is CASSPEGQGLPDTQYF. CDR3 nucleotide sequence: TGTGCCAGCAGCCCCGAGGGACAGGGATTACCAGATACGCAGTATTTT. Looking up the rest from reference TRBV11-2 and TRBJ2-3 gives the full variable domain: EAGVAQSPRYKIIEKRQSVAFWCNPISGHATLYWYQQILGQGPKLLIQFQNNGVVDDSQLPKDRFSAERLKGVDSTLKIQPAKLEDSAVYLCASSPEGQGLPDTQYFGPGTRLTVL.

The rearrangement joins TRBV4-3 to TRBJ2-7; a weak D match, TRBD2 (6 bases). CDR1 is LGHNA, CDR2 YSLEER, per germline. The length of the CDR3 is 14 residues. V was pared by 11 bases and J by 0 bases, with 17 bases between. The CDR3 DNA is TGCGCCGGTAAACGGGGGATTCGCTCCTACGAGCAGTACTTC. The encoded protein is CAGKRGIRSYEQYF.

The rearrangement links TRBV5-6 to TRBJ2-5, with TRBD2 matching over 9 bases. CDR3 length: 14 amino acids. The J segment lost 5 bases and the V segment lost 3 bases, leaving 5 bases of the junction unmatched. Germline values: CDR1 SGHDT, CDR2 YYEEEE. For the CDR3, the DNA is TGTGCCAGCAGCTCGGGACTAGCTGGGGAGACCCAGTACTTC. Protein product: CASSSGLAGETQYF.

The table lists this clone with a few counts. The rearrangement links TRBV7-3 to TRBJ2-7, with a tentative D call TRBD2 (6 bases). Germline lookup yields CDR1 SGHTA and CDR2 FQGTGA. This CDR3 region has 14 residues. The ends were cut back, 4 bases at V and 5 bases at J, with 15 bases in the middle. In DNA form, the CDR3 reads TGTGCCAGCAGCTCCGTGGGGGAGGAGAACGAGCAGTACTTC. It codes for CASSSVGEENEQYF.

The chain is built from TRBV20-1 and TRBJ1-5; the match to TRBD1 covers 11 bases. The germline V gene has CDR1 DFQATT and CDR2 SNEGSKA (reference sequence). The V gene end was trimmed by 3 bases and the J gene end by 2 bases; junction bases not matched to a gene: 12. This CDR3 comprises 18 residues. The CDR3 protein is CSASVQDRGRLGNQPQHF. The DNA of the CDR3 is TGCAGTGCTAGTGTCCAGGACAGGGGGCGCCTCGGCAATCAGCCCCAGCATTTT.

Here the CDR3 reads CASSYSGTYNEQFF. The CDR3 DNA reads TGTGCCAGCAGTTACTCAGGGACTTACAATGAGCAGTTCTTC. This chain links TRBV6-2 or TRBV6-3 with TRBJ2-1; possibly TRBD2 for D (6 bases). Germline CDR1 MNHEY, CDR2 SVGEGT. The CDR3 extends over 14 amino acids. Trimming stripped 0 bases from V and 4 bases from J, with 7 bases between.

This clone was seen only a few times. V is TRBV19 and J is TRBJ1-3; D gene unclear. The CDR3 loop spans 14 amino acids. CDR1 and CDR2 from the germline V gene are LNHDA and SQIVND (reference sequence). The ends were cut back, 3 bases at V and 0 bases at J, with 6 bases in the middle. The CDR3, as DNA: TGTGCCAGTAGTATTGGCAGCTCTGGAAACACCATATATTTT. As protein: CASSIGSSGNTIYF.

The J gene is TRBJ2-7, the V gene TRBV29-1; perhaps TRBD2 as D (7 bases). The CDR3 loop spans 12 amino acids. The V gene's germline CDR1 is SQVTM and CDR2 ANQGSEA. The CDR3 protein is CPRGAGSYEQYF. The CDR3 region has the DNA TGCCCACGGGGGGCAGGATCCTACGAGCAGTACTTC.

About this clone itself: One end of the junction varies from germline; a read error may be responsible. V gene TRBV2 combines with J gene TRBJ2-3; the match to TRBD2 covers 13 bases. The CDR3 has 14 residues. Germline CDR1 reads SNHLY; CDR2 reads FYNNEI. The CDR3 here is CASSEEGGTSGDFF. CDR3 sequence (DNA): TGTGCCAGCAGTGAAGAAGGAGGGACTAGCGGGGACTTCTTT.

The chain's CDR3 is CASSLGGRGYNNEQFF. The CDR3 nucleotides are TGTGCCAGCAGCTTGGGAGGGCGGGGTTACAATAATGAGCAGTTCTTC. V gene TRBV5-4 combines with J gene TRBJ2-1; D possibly corresponds to TRBD2 (6 bases). The CDR3 consists of 16 residues. V was shortened by 0 bases and J by 7 bases, with 17 bases between the two germline ends. Germline V gene lookup returns CDR1 SGHNT and CDR2 YYREEE (reference sequence).

This rearrangement joins TRBV7-2 to TRBJ1-3, with no clear D. CDR1 and CDR2 (germline): SGHTA, FQGNSA. Deletions cut 1 base from V and 1 base from J, with 11 bases between. The CDR3 has 16 amino acids. This CDR3 is CASSLEGAQSGNTIYF. In DNA, the CDR3 is TGTGCCAGCAGCTTAGAGGGAGCGCAATCTGGAAACACCATATATTTT.

The chain combines TRBV19 with TRBJ2-3; possible D gene TRBD2, 5 bases. Germline CDR1 and CDR2: LNHDA and SQIVND (reference sequence). Trimming removed 7 bases from V and 2 bases from J, with 10 bases in between. The length of the CDR3 is 13 residues. The CDR3 is CASNPGSTDTQYF. The CDR3 coding sequence is TGTGCCAGTAACCCGGGGTCCACAGATACGCAGTATTTT.